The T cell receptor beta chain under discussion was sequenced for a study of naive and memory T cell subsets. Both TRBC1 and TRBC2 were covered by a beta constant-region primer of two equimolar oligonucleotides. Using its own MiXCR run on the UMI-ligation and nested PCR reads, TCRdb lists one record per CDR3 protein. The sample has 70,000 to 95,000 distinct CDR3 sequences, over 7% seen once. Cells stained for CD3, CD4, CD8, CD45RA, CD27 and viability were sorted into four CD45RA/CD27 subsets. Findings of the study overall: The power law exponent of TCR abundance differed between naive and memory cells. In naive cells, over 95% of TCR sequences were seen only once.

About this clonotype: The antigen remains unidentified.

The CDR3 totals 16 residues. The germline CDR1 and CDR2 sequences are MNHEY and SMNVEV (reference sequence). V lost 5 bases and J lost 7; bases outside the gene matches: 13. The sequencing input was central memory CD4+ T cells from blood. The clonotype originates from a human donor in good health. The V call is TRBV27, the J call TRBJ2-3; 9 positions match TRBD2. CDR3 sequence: CASSPAGAGGGNTQYF. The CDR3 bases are TGTGCCAGCAGTCCGGCGGGTGCGGGGGGGGGAAATACGCAGTATTTT.